Listed below are T cell receptor beta chains from one sample, sequenced in a study of long-term antiretroviral therapy in people with HIV. TCRdb's table, derived via immunoSEQ multiplex PCR, lists solely in-frame clones and lacks some. Of 25,000 to 30,000 clones listed, 84% are singletons. The material sequenced was unsorted PBMCs, taken 0.4 years after starting antiretroviral therapy. The receptors here all came from a man between 18 and 29 years old with HIV. The conserved cysteine and the conserved F or W are not part of the CDR3 here.

v_call	j_call	cdr3_aa
TRBV7-3	TRBJ2-3	ASSSEPRSTDTQY
TRBV9	TRBJ1-1	ASSPSGTEAF
TRBV7-2	TRBJ1-2	ASSLGGWFGYT
TRBV5-8	TRBJ2-7	ASSFFRRGPSRDEQY
TRBV28	TRBJ2-3	AATRASTDTQY
TRBV11-2	TRBJ2-3	ASSLTRGGLRSTDTQY
TRBV5-6	TRBJ1-3	ASSLLSGKTGGNTIY
TRBV4-1	TRBJ2-3	ASSLTRQGGDTQY
TRBV6-5	TRBJ1-1	ASSFGVSTEAF
TRBV2	TRBJ1-1	ASSLGQPGGF
TRBV5-1	TRBJ1-1	ASSLVRDTEAF
TRBV28	TRBJ2-2	ASSRDRGPTGELF
TRBV4-2	TRBJ1-6	ASSQDSGARNSPLH
TRBV5-4	TRBJ2-7	ASSLPTAYEQY
TRBV11-3	TRBJ2-2	ASSLYDRVGPNTGELF
TRBV5-1	TRBJ2-7	ASTIYGGSYEQY
TRBV27	TRBJ1-2	ASSLSMAVRTDGYT
TRBV7-9	TRBJ1-1	ASSANQGGTEAF
TRBV4-1	TRBJ1-1	ASSQVRLTEAF
TRBV5-1	TRBJ1-1	ASSGGGAGDTEAF
TRBV27	TRBJ2-3	ATSLQGVSTDTQY
TRBV6-4	TRBJ2-3	ASSATGGEDTQY
TRBV7-9	TRBJ1-2	ASSFGVINYGYT
TRBV7-2	TRBJ1-2	ASSLLGGADYGYT
TRBV27	TRBJ1-2	ASSPTGGLNYGYT
TRBV7-9	TRBJ2-3	ASSPGTSGSLDTDTQY
TRBV4-2	TRBJ2-7	ASSQETDSSYEQY
TRBV27	TRBJ2-1	ASSLNGGNSYNEQF
TRBV11-3	TRBJ1-1	ASSFKGNTEAF
TRBV29-1	TRBJ1-4	SVSLDRTSNEKLF
TRBV11-2	TRBJ2-7	ASSLGGIIYEQY